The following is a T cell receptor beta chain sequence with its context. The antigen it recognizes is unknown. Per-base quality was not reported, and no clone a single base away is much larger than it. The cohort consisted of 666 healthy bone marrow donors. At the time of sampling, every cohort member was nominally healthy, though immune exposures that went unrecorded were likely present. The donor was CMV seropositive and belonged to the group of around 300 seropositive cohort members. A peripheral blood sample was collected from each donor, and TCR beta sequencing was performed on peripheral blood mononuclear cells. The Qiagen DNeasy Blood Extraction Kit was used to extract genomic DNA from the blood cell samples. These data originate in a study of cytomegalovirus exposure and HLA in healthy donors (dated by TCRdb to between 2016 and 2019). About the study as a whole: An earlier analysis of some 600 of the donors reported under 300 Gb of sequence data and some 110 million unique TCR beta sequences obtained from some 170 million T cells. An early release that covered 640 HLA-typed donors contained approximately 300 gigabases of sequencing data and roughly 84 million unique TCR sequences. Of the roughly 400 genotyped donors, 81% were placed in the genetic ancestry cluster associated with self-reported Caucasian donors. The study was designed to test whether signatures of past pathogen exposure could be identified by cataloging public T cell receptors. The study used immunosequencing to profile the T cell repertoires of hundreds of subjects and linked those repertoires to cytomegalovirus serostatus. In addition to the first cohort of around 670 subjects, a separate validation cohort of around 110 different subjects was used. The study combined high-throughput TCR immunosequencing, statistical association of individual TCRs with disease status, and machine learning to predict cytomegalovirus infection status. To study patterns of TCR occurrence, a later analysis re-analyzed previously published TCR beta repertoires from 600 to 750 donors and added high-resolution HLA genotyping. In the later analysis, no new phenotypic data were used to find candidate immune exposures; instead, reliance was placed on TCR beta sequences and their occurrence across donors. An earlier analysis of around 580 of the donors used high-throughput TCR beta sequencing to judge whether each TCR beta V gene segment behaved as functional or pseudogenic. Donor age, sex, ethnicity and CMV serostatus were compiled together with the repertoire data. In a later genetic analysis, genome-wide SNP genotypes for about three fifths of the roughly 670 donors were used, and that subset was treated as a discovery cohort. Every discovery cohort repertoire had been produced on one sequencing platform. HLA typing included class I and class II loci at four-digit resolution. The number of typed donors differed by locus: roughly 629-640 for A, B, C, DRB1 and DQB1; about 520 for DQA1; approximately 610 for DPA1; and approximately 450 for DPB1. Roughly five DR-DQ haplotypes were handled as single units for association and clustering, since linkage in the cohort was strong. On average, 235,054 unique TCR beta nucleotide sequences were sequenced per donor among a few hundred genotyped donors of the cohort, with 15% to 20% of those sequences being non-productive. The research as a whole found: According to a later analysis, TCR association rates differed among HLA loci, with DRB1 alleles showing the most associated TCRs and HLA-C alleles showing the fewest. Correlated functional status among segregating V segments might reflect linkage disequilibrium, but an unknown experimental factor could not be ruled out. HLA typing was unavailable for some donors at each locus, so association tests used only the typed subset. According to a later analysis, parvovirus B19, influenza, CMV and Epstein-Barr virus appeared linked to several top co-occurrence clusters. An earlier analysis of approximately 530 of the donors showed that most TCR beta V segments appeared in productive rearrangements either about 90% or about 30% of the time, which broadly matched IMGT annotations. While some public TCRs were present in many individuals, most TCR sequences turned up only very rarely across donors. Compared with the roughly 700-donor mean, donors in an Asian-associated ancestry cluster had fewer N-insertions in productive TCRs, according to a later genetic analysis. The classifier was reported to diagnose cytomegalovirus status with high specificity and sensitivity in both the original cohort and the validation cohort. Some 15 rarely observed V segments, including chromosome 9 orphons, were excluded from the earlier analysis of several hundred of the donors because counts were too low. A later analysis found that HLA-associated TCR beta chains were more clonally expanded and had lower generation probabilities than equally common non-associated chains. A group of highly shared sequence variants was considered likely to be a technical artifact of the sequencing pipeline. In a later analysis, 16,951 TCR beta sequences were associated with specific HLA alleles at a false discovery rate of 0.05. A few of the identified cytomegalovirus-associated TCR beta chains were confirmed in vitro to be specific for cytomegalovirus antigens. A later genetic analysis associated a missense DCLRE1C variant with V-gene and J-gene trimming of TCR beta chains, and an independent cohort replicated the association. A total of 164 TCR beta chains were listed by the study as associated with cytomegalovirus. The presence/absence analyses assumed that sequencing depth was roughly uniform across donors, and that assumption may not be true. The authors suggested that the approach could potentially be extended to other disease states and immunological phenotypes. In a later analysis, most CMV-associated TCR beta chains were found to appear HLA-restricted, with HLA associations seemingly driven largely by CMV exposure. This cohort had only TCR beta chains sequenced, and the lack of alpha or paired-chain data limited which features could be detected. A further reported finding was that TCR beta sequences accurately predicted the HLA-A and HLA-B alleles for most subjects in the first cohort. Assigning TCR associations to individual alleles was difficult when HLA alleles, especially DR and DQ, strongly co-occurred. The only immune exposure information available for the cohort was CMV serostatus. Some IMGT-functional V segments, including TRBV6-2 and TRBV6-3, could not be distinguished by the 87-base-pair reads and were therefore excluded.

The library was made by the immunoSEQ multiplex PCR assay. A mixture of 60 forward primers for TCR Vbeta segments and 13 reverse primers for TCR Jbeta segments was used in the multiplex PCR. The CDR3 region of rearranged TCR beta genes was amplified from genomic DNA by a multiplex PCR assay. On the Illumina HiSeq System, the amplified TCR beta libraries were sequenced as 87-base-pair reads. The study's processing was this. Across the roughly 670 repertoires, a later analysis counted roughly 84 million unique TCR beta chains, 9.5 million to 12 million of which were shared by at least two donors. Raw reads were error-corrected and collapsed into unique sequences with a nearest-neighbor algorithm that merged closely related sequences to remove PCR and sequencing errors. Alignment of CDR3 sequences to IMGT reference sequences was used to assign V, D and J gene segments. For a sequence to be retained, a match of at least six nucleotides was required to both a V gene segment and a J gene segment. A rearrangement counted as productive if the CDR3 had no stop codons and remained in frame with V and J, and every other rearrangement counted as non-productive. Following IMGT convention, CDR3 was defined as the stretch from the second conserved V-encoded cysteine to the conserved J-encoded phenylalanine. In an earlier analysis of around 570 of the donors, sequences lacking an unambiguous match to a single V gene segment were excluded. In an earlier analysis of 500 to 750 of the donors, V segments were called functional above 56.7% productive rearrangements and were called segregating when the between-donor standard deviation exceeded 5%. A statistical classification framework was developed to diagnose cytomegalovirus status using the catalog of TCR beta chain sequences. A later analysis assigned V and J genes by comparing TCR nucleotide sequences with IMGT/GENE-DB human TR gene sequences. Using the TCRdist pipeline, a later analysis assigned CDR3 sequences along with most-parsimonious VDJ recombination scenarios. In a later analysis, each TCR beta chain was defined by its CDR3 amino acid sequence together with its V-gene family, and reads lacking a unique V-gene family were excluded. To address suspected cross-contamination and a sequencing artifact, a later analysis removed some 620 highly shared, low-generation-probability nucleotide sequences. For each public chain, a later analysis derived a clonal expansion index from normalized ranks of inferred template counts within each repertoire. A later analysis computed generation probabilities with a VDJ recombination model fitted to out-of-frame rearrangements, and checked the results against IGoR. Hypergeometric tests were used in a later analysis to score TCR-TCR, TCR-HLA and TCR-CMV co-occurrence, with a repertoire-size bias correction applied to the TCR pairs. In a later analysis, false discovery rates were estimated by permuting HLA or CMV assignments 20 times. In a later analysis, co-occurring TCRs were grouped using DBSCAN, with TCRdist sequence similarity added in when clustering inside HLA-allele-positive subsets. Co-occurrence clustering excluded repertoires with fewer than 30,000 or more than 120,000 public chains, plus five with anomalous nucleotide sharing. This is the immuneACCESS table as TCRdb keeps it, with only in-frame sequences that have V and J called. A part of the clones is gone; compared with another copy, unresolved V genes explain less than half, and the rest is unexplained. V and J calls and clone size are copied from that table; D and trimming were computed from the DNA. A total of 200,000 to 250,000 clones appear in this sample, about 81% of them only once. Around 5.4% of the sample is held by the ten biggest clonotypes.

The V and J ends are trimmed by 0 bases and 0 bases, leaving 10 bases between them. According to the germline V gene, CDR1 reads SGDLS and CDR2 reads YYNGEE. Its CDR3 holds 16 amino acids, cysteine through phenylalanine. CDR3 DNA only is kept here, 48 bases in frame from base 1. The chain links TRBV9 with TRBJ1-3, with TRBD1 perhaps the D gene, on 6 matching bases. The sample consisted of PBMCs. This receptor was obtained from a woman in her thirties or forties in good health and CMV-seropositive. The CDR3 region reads CASSVVGDTSGNTIYF. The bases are TGTGCCAGCAGCGTAGTGGGGGACACCTCTGGAAACACCATATATTTT.